This entry lists 13 T cell receptor beta chains sequenced from one sample in a study of beta chain features in type 1 diabetes (dated by TCRdb to 2017 to 2018). The paper as a whole reports these results and caveats: In all four CD4+ subsets, TCRB CDR3 length was moderately but significantly shorter in type 1 diabetes patients.

The library was prepared using the immunoSEQ multiplex PCR assay. The High Capacity cDNA Reverse Transcription Kit was used to reverse transcribe all of the isolated RNA, meaning that expressed TCRB transcripts were what got sequenced. Drawn from immuneACCESS, this table holds only the in-frame rearrangements with V and J called that TCRdb kept. Clones are partly lost; checked studies trace under half to an unresolved V gene and leave the rest unexplained. The sample table contains some 370,000 clones; only one count was recorded for over 8.5% of them. Clones ranked in the top ten supply about 0.6% of the sample. No antigen has been identified for these receptors. The source material was central memory CD4+ T cells from blood. The receptors were sampled from a man aged 25 to 45 with type 1 diabetes.

This clone was observed a few times. The chain uses TRBV9 and TRBJ2-5, with 11 bases that match TRBD2. The J call may be wrong; the DNA end is better matched by TRBJ2-7. Germline V gene data show CDR1 as SGDLS and CDR2 as YYNGEE. The CDR3 length is 15 residues. CDR3 loop: CASSLGTSGLYEQYF. The CDR3 DNA sequence: TGTGCCAGCAGCCTTGGGACTAGCGGCCTCTACGAGCAGTACTTC.

CDR3 DNA: TGTGCCTGGAGTGTAGGGTTAGCGGGCAACTACGAGCAGTACTTC. Translating it yields CAWSVGLAGNYEQYF. The chain uses TRBV30 and TRBJ2-7; 7 nucleotides align to TRBD2. Trimming removed 0 bases from V and 3 bases from J; junction bases left unmatched: 8. CDR1 GTSNPN and CDR2 SVGIG come from the germline V gene (reference sequence). The CDR3 covers 15 residues.

This clone was seen a handful of times. The genes are TRBV29-1 and TRBJ2-5; 9 bases align to TRBD1. Germline V gives CDR1 SQVTM, CDR2 ANQGSEA. V lost 7 bases, J lost 3 bases, and 6 bases stayed unmatched. CDR3 length: 13 residues. The CDR3 DNA is TGCAGCGGACTGGGACAGGGAAAAGAGACCCAGTACTTC. As protein: CSGLGQGKETQYF.

This clone was found a few times. The chain couples TRBV30 to TRBJ1-6, with a weak D call TRBD1 (5 bases). The ends were cut back, 3 bases at V and 9 bases at J, with 15 bases in the middle. Germline-derived CDR1 and CDR2 are GTSNPN and SVGIG (reference sequence). This CDR3 comprises 14 residues. The CDR3 nucleotides read TGTGCCTGGAGCGGACCGACGAGGGGTTCACCCCTCCACTTT. This codes for CAWSGPTRGSPLHF.

The chain is built from TRBV28 and TRBJ1-2; 12 bases align to TRBD1. J gave up 8 bases and V 2 bases, and 6 bases lay outside the gene matches. The germline CDR1 and CDR2 sequences are MDHEN and SYDVKM. The CDR3 covers 15 residues. The CDR3 loop reads CASSLAGTGGYGYTF. CDR3 in DNA: TGTGCCAGCAGTTTAGCGGGGACAGGGGGCTACGGCTACACCTTC.

This clone was picked up a small number of times. This rearrangement joins TRBV5-6 to TRBJ2-3, with TRBD2 matching over 15 bases. CDR1 and CDR2 from the germline V gene are SGHDT and YYEEEE. This CDR3 comprises 16 residues. The V and J ends lost 3 bases and 3 bases, in that order; junction bases with no gene match: 2. The CDR3 nucleotides are TGTGCCAGCAGCTCCGGGACTAGCGGGAGGACAGATACGCAGTATTTT. Residues: CASSSGTSGRTDTQYF.

J is TRBJ2-7 and V is TRBV19; the match to TRBD2 covers 14 bases. Germline V gene sequence: CDR1 LNHDA, CDR2 SQIVND (reference sequence). This CDR3 region has 14 residues. The ends lost 5 bases at V and 4 bases at J; junction bases unmatched: 1. The CDR3: CASSRLAGGYEQYF. The DNA of the CDR3 is TGTGCCAGTAGTCGACTAGCGGGAGGGTACGAGCAGTACTTC.

This clone has a handful of counts. Additional DNA sequences in this sample encode the identical CDR3. The J gene is TRBJ1-2, the V gene TRBV6-5; 9 bases are shared with TRBD1. Losses at the gene ends were 6 bases for V and 8 bases for J; bases not matched to a gene: 7. This CDR3 is 13 amino acids long. Germline V gene sequence: CDR1 MNHEY, CDR2 SVGAGI. Written as DNA, the CDR3 is TGTGCCAGCAGCGCCCGGGACAGGGCGGGCTACACCTTC. As protein: CASSARDRAGYTF.

This clone was counted many times. The J gene is TRBJ2-7, the V gene TRBV19; D is unclear. This CDR3 spans 15 amino acids. V lost 1 base and J lost 3, with 13 bases in between. Germline CDR1 reads LNHDA; CDR2 reads SQIVND (reference sequence). CDR3 DNA: TGTGCCAGTAGTATAGTCGGGCAGAAAGGCTACGAGCAGTACTTC. This translates into CASSIVGQKGYEQYF. Drawing the rest from reference TRBV19 and TRBJ2-7, the complete variable domain is DGGITQSPKYLFRKEGQNVTLSCEQNLNHDAMYWYRQDPGQGLRLIYYSQIVNDFQKGDIAEGYSVSREKKESFPLTVTSAQKNPTAFYLCASSIVGQKGYEQYFGPGTRLTVT.

The chain links TRBV7-2 to TRBJ2-1; TRBD2 matches at 10 bases. Germline V lookup: CDR1 SGHTA, CDR2 FQGNSA. J lost 5 bases, V lost 5 bases, and 6 bases had no gene match. The CDR3 loop spans 15 amino acids. The CDR3 sequence is CASSAGLAPDNEQFF. The DNA for the CDR3 is TGTGCCAGCAGCGCGGGACTAGCGCCTGACAATGAGCAGTTCTTC.

This clone occurred a few times. The CDR3 protein is CASSPITDTQYF. In DNA, the CDR3 is TGTGCCAGCAGTCCGATCACAGATACGCAGTATTTT. The chain links TRBV6-6 to TRBJ2-3; D remains unclear. Trimming took 5 bases from V and 2 from J, leaving 5 bases between them. Germline lookup yields CDR1 MNHNY and CDR2 SVGAGI (reference sequence). This CDR3 is 12 amino acids long.

The rearrangement joins TRBV7-6 to TRBJ2-5, with D unclear. V lost 5 bases and J lost 2, with 9 bases in between. The CDR3 runs to 13 residues. The germline V gene has CDR1 SGHVS and CDR2 FNYEAQ. DNA of the CDR3: TGTGCCAGCAGCCCCCTTGGACAAGAGACCCAGTACTTC. Translation: CASSPLGQETQYF.

This clone was picked up a small number of times. This chain links TRBV7-9 with TRBJ2-7, with 10 bases that match TRBD2. This CDR3 contains 15 residues. Germline V CDR1 and CDR2: SEHNR, FQNEAQ (reference sequence). The trim removed 6 bases at V and 3 bases at J, leaving 8 bases unmatched. In DNA, the CDR3 is TGTGCCAGCAGGAAAGGGGCTAGCGGGAGCTACGAGCAGTACTTC. This gives the protein CASRKGASGSYEQYF.